This T cell receptor (beta chain) was observed in a study of blood T cells in healthy people across ages. Next came a second PCR, run for about 7 to 12 cycles, which used a sample-barcoded 5' primer along with a J-beta primer mix. MiXCR, applied by TCRdb to the 5' RACE reads, yields one record per CDR3 protein. The sample contains around 600,000 distinct CDR3 sequences, around 48% of which appear only once. This clonotype was found once. One end of the junction does not line up with germline, which may come from a read error. The TCR was taken from a man older than 75 in good health. The sequenced material came from blood.

CDR3 region: CASSPGTSGHNGQFF. CDR3 coding DNA: TGCGCCAGCAGCCCCGGGACTAGCGGTCACAATGGGCAGTTCTTC. The chain combines TRBV5-1 with TRBJ2-1; 11 nucleotides align to TRBD2. Germline lookup yields CDR1 SGHRS and CDR2 YFSETQ. The CDR3 spans 15 residues.